The clone carrying this T cell receptor (beta chain) was observed a few times. Its target is not known. MiXCR was run by TCRdb on the 5' RACE reads, yielding one entry per CDR3 protein. The table has a few hundred thousand distinct CDR3 sequences, approximately 10% seen once. This sample was taken from a study of identical twins. Study-wide findings and caveats: Insertions ran lower in abundant cord blood beta clonotypes, though not in memory repertoires.

CDR3 size: 16 residues. The V end was cut by 5 bases, the J end by 1 base, with 17 bases between. The sample also formed part of further work on yellow fever vaccine responses in identical twins.

Sample: PBMCs. The rearrangement links TRBV12-3 or TRBV12-4 to TRBJ1-1; a possible D gene is TRBD1 (5 bases). This TCR derives from a woman aged 18-35 years in good health. CDR3 sequence reads: CASSQGDHMRNTEAFF. The CDR3, as DNA: TGTGCCAGCAGTCAAGGGGACCATATGAGGAACACTGAAGCTTTCTTT.